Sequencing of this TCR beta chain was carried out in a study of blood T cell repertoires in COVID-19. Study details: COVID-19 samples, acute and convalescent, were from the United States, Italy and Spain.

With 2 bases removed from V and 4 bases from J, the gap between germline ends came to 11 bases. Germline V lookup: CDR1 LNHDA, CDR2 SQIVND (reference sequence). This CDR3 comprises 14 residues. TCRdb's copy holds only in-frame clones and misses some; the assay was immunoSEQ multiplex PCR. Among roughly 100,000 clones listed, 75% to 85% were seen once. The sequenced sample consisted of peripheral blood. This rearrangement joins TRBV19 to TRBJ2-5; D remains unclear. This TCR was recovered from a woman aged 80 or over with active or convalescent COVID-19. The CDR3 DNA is TGTGCCAGTAGTATAAGAGTATCGGTAGAGACCCAGTACTTC. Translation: CASSIRVSVETQYF.